This T cell receptor beta chain was sequenced in a study of beta chain features in type 1 diabetes. Study details: Examination spanned 100 million to 120 million sorted cells from all samples. Whole-study results and caveats: TCRB rearrangement may or may not be influenced by HLA type; here this remained unresolved. Type 1 diabetes patients showed fewer insertions and more deletions at VDJ junctions. Within each of all four CD4+ subsets, Type 1 diabetes patients had TCRB CDR3s that were moderately but significantly shorter.

V gave up 10 bases and J gave up 4 bases, with 13 bases separating them. CDR1 is ENHRY and CDR2 is SYGVKD in the germline V gene. The CDR3 is made up of 12 amino acids. Of the isolated RNA, all was reverse transcribed, and so the sequenced material was expressed TCRB transcripts. Regulatory, naive and central memory T cell samples averaged about 3.5 million reads. Here immunoSEQ multiplex PCR was the method, and the copy in TCRdb shows in-frame clones only, minus some. The sample has approximately 57,000 clones; around 50% are singletons. On this clone: The antigen remains undetermined.

The specimen was Tregs from blood. The TCR sequence derives from a woman aged 40 to 50 with type 1 diabetes. The gene calls are TRBV10-3 and TRBJ1-2; maybe TRBD1 (5 bases). The DNA for the CDR3 is TGTGCCACCTGGGGGGGGGTCTATGGCTACACCTTC. This encodes CATWGGVYGYTF.